This T cell receptor (beta chain) originates from a study of glioma-infiltrating T cells (dated by TCRdb to about 2016). Study-wide context: TCR alpha- and beta-chain repertoires were sequenced from glioma tissue, non-neoplastic brain tissue and matched peripheral blood mononuclear cells. Three low-grade glioma patients, roughly 8 primary glioblastoma patients, and three non-glioma patients who contributed non-neoplastic brain tissue made up the paired cohort. Each tissue-infiltrating repertoire was compared with the same patient's peripheral blood repertoire to measure divergence between tissue and blood T-cell populations. Overall study results and their limits: Only a very small number of CDR3 sequences turned up in both tissue and blood, a result put down to high CDR3 diversity combined with limited sampling. VJ-independent divergence between tissue and blood was below expectation in non-neoplastic patients but above expectation in all gliomas, especially low-grade gliomas. The group comparisons were based on small numbers of patients: three non-neoplastic, three low-grade glioma and about eight glioblastoma patients.

A distance of 13 bases separates the germline ends of V and J, which lose 4 bases and 7 bases respectively. The germline V gene encodes CDR1 MNHEY and CDR2 SMNVEV (reference sequence). From the cysteine through the phenylalanine, the CDR3 covers 13 amino acids. Solely the CDR3 DNA is kept, with 39 bases framed from the first base. About this clonotype itself: Its recognized antigen is unknown. The input lacks base qualities; no much larger clone sits a single base away.

The iRepertoire nested amplicon-rescue multiplex PCR (arm-PCR) platform was used to amplify TCR alpha and beta CDR3 regions from RNA. One-step reverse transcription and amplification used roughly 100-400 ng of tissue mRNA or PBMC total RNA as input. Following bead purification, Illumina adapters were added through a secondary multiplex PCR, and the libraries were then gel-purified between 200 and 400 bp. Internal 6-nucleotide barcodes were carried by the libraries and were used for demultiplexing. Sequencing of the libraries was done on an Illumina MiSeq using 2x220 or 2x250 nucleotide paired-end reads. For the original study's pipeline: Paired reads were merged with FLASH 1.2.11 and aligned to the GRCh37 human genome with BWA-MEM before extracting TRA and TRB reads. An IMGT-derived reference of cassette sequences and CDR3 motifs, with pseudogenes included, was used for V and J assignment. Reads were translated in three frames, and productive CDR3s were defined by a C…FGXG motif without stop codons. Clonotypes were defined as unique combinations of V-J cassette pair and CDR3 amino acid sequence. Hamming distance filtering was applied to reads, with thresholds set by the sequence error rate of each sample in mapped regions. In TCRdb, the public reads were trimmed at Q25 with fastp and aligned with MiXCR, with productive beta chains retained. One record per CDR3 amino acid sequence lists the most common genes and DNA. What appears here as the V and J calls and clone size reflects TCRdb's work, not the paper's. Here the sample has about 190,000 distinct CDR3 sequences; over 30% occur a single time. The ten top clones hold around 21% of the sample.

Sequences were obtained from glioma tissue, nonneoplastic brain tissue, or PBMCs (not recorded which). This TCR derives from a human donor with low-grade glioma or glioblastoma, undergoing nonglioma brain surgery, or in good health (not recorded which). The sequence joins TRBV27 to TRBJ1-2; there is no confident call for the D gene. The CDR3 sequence is CASSWAEGRGYTF. The DNA sequence is as follows: TGTGCCAGCAGTTGGGCAGAGGGCCGTGGCTACACCTTC.